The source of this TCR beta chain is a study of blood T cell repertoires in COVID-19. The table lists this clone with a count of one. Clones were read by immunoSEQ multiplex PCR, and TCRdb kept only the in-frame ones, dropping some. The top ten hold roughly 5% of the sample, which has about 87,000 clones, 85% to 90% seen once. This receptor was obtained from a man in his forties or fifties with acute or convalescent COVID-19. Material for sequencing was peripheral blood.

The CDR3 region has the DNA TGCAGCATACCCCGGGGGAGCGGGGGATCGAACACCGGGGAGCTGTTTTTT. It translates to CSIPRGSGGSNTGELFF. The chain joins TRBV29-1 to TRBJ2-2; 8 bases align to TRBD2. Germline-derived CDR1 and CDR2 are SQVTM and ANQGSEA. The CDR3 is made up of 17 amino acids. The J segment lost 0 bases and the V segment lost 8 bases, leaving 14 bases of the junction unmatched.